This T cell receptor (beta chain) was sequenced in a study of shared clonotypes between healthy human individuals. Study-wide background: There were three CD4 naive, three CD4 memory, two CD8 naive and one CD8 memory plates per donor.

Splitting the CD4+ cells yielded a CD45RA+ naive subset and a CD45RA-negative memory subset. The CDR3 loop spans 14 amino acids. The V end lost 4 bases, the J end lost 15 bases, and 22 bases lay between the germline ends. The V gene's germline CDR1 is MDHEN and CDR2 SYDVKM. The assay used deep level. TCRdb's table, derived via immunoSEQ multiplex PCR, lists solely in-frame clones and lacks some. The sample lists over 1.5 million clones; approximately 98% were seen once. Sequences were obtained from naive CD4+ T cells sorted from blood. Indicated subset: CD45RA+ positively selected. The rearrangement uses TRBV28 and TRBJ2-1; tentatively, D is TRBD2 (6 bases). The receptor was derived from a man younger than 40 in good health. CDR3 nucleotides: TGTGCCAGCAGTTCCGCGGCTCGGGGGAGCCCTGGGTTCTTC. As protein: CASSSAARGSPGFF.